This T cell receptor beta chain is drawn from a study of glioma-infiltrating T cells. Amplification of TCR alpha and beta CDR3 regions from RNA used iRepertoire nested multiplex PCR. A single record per CDR3 protein comes from TCRdb applying MiXCR to the multiplex PCR reads. The table includes around 350,000 distinct CDR3 sequences, around 38% detected once. V shed 4 bases and J shed 3 bases, with 6 bases lying between them. Germline loops: CDR1 MDHEN, CDR2 SYDVKM. The length of the CDR3 is 12 residues. The clonotype originates from a human donor with low-grade glioma or glioblastoma, undergoing nonglioma brain surgery, or in good health (not recorded which). The specimen sequenced was glioma tissue, nonneoplastic brain tissue, or PBMCs (not recorded which). The chain joins TRBV28 to TRBJ1-2; D is ambiguous. For the CDR3, the DNA is TGTGCCAGCAGTTGGAGACACTATGGCTACACCTTC. Translated, it gives CASSWRHYGYTF.